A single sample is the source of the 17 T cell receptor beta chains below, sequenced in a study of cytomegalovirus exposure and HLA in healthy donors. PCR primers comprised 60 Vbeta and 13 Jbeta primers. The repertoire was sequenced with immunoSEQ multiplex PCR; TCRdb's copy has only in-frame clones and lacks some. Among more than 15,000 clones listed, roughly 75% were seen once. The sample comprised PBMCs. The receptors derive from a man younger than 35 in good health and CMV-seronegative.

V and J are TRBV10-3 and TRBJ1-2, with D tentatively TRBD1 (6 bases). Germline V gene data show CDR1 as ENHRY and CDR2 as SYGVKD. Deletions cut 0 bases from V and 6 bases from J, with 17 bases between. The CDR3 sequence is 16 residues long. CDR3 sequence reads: CAISESSGAVGNGYTF. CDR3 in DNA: TGTGCCATCAGTGAGTCGTCAGGGGCGGTGGGGAATGGCTACACCTTC.

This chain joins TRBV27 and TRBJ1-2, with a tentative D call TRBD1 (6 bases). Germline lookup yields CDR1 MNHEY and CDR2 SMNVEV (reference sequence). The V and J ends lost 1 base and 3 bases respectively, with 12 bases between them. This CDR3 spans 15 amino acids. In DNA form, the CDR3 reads TGTGCCAGCAGTTTATATAGACAGGCCTACTATGGCTACACCTTC. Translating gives CASSLYRQAYYGYTF.

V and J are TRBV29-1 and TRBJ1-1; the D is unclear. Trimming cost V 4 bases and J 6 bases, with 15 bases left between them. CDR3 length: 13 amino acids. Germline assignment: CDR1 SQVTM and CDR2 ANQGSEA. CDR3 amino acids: CSVGSGSGAEAFF. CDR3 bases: TGCAGCGTTGGGTCGGGATCCGGGGCTGAAGCTTTCTTT. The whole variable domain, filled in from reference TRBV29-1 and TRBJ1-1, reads SAVISQKPSRDICQRGTSLTIQCQVDSQVTMMFWYRQQPGQSLTLIATANQGSEATYESGFVIDKFPISRPNLTFSTLTVSNMSPEDSSIYLCSVGSGSGAEAFFGQGTRLTVV.

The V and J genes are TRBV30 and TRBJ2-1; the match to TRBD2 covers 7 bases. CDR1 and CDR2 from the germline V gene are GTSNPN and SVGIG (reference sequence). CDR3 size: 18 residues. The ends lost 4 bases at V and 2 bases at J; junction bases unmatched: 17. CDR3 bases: TGTGCCTGGACCGCAATAGCGGGTCCGAGGTTCCCCTACAATGAGCAGTTCTTC. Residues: CAWTAIAGPRFPYNEQFF.

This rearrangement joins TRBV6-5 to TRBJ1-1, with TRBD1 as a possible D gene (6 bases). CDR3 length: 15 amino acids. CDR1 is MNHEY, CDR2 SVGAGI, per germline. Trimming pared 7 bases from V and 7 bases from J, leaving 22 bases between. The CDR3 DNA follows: TGTGCCAGCAAACAAGTGGGGGGGGCTTTCTTTGAAGCTTTCTTT. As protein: CASKQVGGAFFEAFF.

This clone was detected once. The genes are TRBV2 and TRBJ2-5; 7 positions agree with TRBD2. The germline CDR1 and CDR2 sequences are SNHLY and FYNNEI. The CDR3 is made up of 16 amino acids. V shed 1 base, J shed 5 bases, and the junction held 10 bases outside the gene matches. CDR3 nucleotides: TGTGCCAGCAGTGAAGGTCGCGGGAGCGGTCTGGAGACCCAGTACTTC. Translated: CASSEGRGSGLETQYF.

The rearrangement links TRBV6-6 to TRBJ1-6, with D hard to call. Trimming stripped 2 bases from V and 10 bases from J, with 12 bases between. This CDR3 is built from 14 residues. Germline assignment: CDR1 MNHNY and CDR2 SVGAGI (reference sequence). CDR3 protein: CASSYRRVGSPLHF. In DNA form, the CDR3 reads TGTGCCAGCAGTTACCGGCGGGTTGGGTCACCCCTCCACTTT.

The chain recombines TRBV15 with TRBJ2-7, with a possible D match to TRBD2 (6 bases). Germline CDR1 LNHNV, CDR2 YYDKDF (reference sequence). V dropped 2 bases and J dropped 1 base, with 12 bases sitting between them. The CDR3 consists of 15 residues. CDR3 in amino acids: CATSRLRDSSYEQYF. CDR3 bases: TGTGCCACCAGCAGACTCCGGGACTCGTCCTACGAGCAGTACTTC.

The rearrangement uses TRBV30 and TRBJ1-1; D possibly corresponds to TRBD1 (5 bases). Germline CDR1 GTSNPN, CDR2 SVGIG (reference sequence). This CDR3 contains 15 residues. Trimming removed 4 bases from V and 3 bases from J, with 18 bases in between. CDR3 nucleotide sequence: TGTGCCTGGACCCCCTCTAGACAGCCTTACACTGAAGCTTTCTTT. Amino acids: CAWTPSRQPYTEAFF.

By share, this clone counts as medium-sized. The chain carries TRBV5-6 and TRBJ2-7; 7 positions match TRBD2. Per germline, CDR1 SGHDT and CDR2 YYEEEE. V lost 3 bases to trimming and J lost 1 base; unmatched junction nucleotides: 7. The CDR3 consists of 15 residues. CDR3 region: CASSWSAGTSYEQYF. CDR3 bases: TGTGCCAGCAGCTGGTCAGCGGGGACTTCCTACGAGCAGTACTTC.

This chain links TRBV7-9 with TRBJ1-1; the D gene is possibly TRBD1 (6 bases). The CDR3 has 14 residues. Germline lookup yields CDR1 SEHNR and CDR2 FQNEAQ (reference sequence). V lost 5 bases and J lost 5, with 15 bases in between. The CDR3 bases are TGTGCCAGCAGCCTCTCGCAGGGGTCGACTGAAGCTTTCTTT. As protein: CASSLSQGSTEAFF.

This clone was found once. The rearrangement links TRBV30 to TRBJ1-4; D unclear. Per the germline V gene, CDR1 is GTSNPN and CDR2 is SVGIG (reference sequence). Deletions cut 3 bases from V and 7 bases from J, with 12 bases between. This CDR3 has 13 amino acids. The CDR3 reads CAWREVPGEKLFF. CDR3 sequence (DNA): TGTGCCTGGAGGGAGGTCCCGGGTGAAAAACTGTTTTTT.

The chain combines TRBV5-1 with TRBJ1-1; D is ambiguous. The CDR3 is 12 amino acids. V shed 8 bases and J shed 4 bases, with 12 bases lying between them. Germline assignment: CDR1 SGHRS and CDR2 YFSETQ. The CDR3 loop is CASSIRGTEAFF. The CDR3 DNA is TGCGCCAGTTCGATTCGGGGCACTGAAGCTTTCTTT.

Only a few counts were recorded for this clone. The CDR3 DNA follows: TGCGCCAGCAGCTTGGAAGGGGGAGTTGGCTACACCTTC. This gives the protein CASSLEGGVGYTF. This chain uses TRBV5-1 with TRBJ1-2; maybe TRBD1 (6 bases). Trimming took off 0 bases at V and 7 bases at J, with 10 bases between the two ends. Germline V lookup: CDR1 SGHRS, CDR2 YFSETQ. This CDR3 spans 13 amino acids.

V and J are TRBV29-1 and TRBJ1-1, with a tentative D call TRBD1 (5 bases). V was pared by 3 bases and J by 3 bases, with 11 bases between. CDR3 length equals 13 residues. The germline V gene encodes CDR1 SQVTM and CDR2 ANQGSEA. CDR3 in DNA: TGCAGCGTTGACGACAGTTTCTACACTGAAGCTTTCTTT. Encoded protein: CSVDDSFYTEAFF.

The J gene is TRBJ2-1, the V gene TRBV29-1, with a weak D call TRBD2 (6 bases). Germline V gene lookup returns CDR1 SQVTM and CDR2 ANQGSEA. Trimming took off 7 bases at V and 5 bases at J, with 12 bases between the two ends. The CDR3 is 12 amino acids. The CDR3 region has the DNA TGCAGCGCAGCGGCGGGGAACAATGAGCAGTTCTTC. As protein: CSAAAGNNEQFF.

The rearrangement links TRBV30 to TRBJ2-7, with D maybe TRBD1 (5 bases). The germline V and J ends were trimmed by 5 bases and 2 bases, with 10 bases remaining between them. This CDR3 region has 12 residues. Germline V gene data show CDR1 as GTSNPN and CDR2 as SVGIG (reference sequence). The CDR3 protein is CAWEQATYEQYF. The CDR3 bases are TGTGCCTGGGAACAGGCGACCTACGAGCAGTACTTC.